This T cell receptor (beta chain) was recorded in a study of CD8+ T cells in alopecia areata. Specimens obtained from alopecia areata patients comprised lesional scalp punch biopsies and peripheral blood. Sequencing templates came from extracted RNA that was reverse transcribed into cDNA. The method was immunoSEQ multiplex PCR; TCRdb's version includes in-frame clones alone and lacks a portion of them. Of 120,000 or so clones in the sample, around 45% were seen once. This clone was seen a few times. This CDR3 has 16 residues. The sample was NKG2D-low CD8+ T cells sorted from blood. The sequence was obtained from a human donor with alopecia areata. The chain recombines TRBV21-1 with TRBJ2-3; the table's D call, TRBD2, has no DNA check behind it. TRBV21-1 is reported as a pseudogene. The CDR3 region has the DNA TGTGCCAGCAGTTCAACCGGGACTAGCAGCACAGATACGCAGTATTTT. It yields the protein CASSSTGTSSTDTQYF.